The following is a TCR beta chain sequence with its context. It lacks a known antigen. The sample holds no much larger clone one base away, and base qualities are not on file. In a few donor pairs, further sequencing was done on unstimulated CD8+ naive, CD4+ memory, CD8+ TEMRA, CD4+ naive and CD8+ effector memory subsets. Sorted unstimulated T cells and proliferating T cells recovered from mixed lymphocyte reactions were subjected to TCRbeta CDR3 sequencing. Fresh whole blood from fewer than twelve HLA-typed healthy donors was used to isolate PBMCs. The data were obtained in a study of siplizumab effects on memory and regulatory T cells (dated by TCRdb to about 2019). Regarding the complete study: The study looked at the effect of siplizumab, an anti-CD2 antibody, on alloreactive T-cell subsets in allogeneic mixed lymphocyte reactions made from human PBMCs.

Summary of the overall study and its limitations: Unstimulated naive T cells appeared to be more diverse than memory T cells, and naive cells seemed to make a substantial contribution to the alloresponse. The cumulative frequency of alloreactive sequences traceable to unstimulated CD4+ memory T cells was significantly reduced by siplizumab. Whether proliferating Tregs from siplizumab cultures actually had suppressive function was not functionally confirmed. Of the alloreactive CD4+ clones that could be mapped, the Treg-derived share averaged about 67% with siplizumab compared with about 25% in control reactions. For roughly 75-96% of proliferating CD4+ or CD8+ clones, no naive or memory phenotype could be assigned. Because sequences below about 10^-5 frequency were poorly captured, only a minor fraction of alloreactive clones could be mapped to unstimulated subsets.

Libraries came from the immunoSEQ multiplex PCR assay. Each sample had 10^5 or so TCR templates assayed by the deep sequencing platform. Genomic DNA extracted from sorted T cells was used for TCRbeta CDR3 sequencing. From the authors' description of their analysis: Clonal analysis of TCRbeta CDR3 data was done in the R programming language. Comparing unstimulated samples against CFSE-low samples taken after the reaction was how alloreactive CD4+ and CD8+ clones were defined. Alloreactive CD4+ clones were assigned to regulatory or non-regulatory origin by matching sequences to sorted unstimulated Treg and non-Treg repertoires. Entries here come from immuneACCESS through TCRdb and include only in-frame sequences with V and J called. Some clones fail to appear in such tables; in the studies checked, an unresolved V gene covers under half of the shortfall, and the cause of the remainder is unknown. V and J calls and clone size come straight from that table; D and trimming were deduced from the DNA. This sample is represented by some 53,000 clones; 95% to 98% of them were singletons. The ten largest clones represent around 0.64% of the sample.

The CDR3 runs 12 amino acids, cysteine and phenylalanine included. The entry retains the CDR3 DNA only, 36 bases that are in frame from base 1. CDR1 and CDR2, looked up from the germline V gene, are LGHNT and FRNRAP. V drops 6 bases and J drops 10 bases, leaving 13 bases in between. Source material: naive CD4+ T cells sorted from blood. Per the publication, the cell subset or site label means: unstimulated naive T cells. The source of this sequence is a human donor in good health. The chain joins TRBV12-5 to TRBJ2-1, with no D gene named confidently. The CDR3 region has the sequence CASGSLGREQFF. The DNA is as follows: TGTGCTAGTGGCTCTCTCGGTAGAGAGCAGTTCTTC.